This T cell receptor beta chain was found in a study of blood T cell repertoires in COVID-19. In the study overall: Samples came from the United States, Italy and Spain, spanning acute and convalescent COVID-19.

The method was immunoSEQ multiplex PCR; TCRdb's version includes in-frame clones alone and lacks a portion of them. The sample consists of roughly 200,000 clones, about 88% of them appearing once. This CDR3 is built from 13 residues. Germline values: CDR1 KGHSH, CDR2 LQKENI. J gave up 7 bases and V 6 bases, and 6 bases lay outside the gene matches. Each exposed participant met a COVID-19 case in the 2 weeks preceding study entry. The V gene is TRBV18, the J gene TRBJ1-2; 9 bases align to TRBD1. The origin of this receptor is a woman between 25 and 40 years old who had been exposed to COVID-19. The sequenced sample consisted of PBMCs or T cells enriched from blood (not recorded which). CDR3 DNA: TGTGCCAGCTCGGCCCGGGACAGGGCTGGCTACACCTTC. Translating gives CASSARDRAGYTF.